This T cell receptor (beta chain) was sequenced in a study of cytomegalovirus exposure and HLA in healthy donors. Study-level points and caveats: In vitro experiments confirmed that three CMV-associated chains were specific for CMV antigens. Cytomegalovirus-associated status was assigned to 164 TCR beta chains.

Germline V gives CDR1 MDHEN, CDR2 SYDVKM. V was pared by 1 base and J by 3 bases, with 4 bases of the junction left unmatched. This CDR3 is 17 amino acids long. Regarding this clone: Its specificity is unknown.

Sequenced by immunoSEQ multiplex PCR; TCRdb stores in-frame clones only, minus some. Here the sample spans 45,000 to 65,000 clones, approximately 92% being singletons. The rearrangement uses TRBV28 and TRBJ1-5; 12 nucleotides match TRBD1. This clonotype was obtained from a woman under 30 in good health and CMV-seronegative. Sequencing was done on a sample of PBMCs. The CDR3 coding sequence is TGTGCCAGCAGTTTATTGGGGACAGGGGGCATCAATCAGCCCCAGCATTTT. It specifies CASSLLGTGGINQPQHF.